Presented here are 32 T cell receptor beta chains from one specimen sequenced in a study of blood T cell repertoires in COVID-19. Profiled with immunoSEQ multiplex PCR; TCRdb holds only in-frame clones, not every one. The sample lists around 230,000 clones, 70% to 90% occurring once. Sequenced sample: peripheral blood. These receptors were taken from a man in his fifties or sixties with COVID-19, enrolled during active disease.

This chain joins TRBV5-1 and TRBJ1-4, with no clear D. Germline values: CDR1 SGHRS, CDR2 YFSETQ. The CDR3 spans 14 residues. V was shortened by 0 bases and J by 7 bases, with 10 bases between the two germline ends. DNA for the CDR3: TGCGCCAGCAGCTTGGGCGGGCTAGGTGAAAAACTGTTTTTT. Amino acids: CASSLGGLGEKLFF.

The chain is built from TRBV2 and TRBJ1-2, with 7 bases lining up with TRBD1. Trimming at V came to 6 bases and at J to 5 bases, leaving 3 bases not matched to a gene. This CDR3 is built from 12 residues. Germline V gene sequence: CDR1 SNHLY, CDR2 FYNNEI. The CDR3 DNA is TGTGCCAGCAGCAAACAGGGGTATGGCTACACCTTC. Protein product: CASSKQGYGYTF.

V gene TRBV12-5 combines with J gene TRBJ2-3; 7 positions agree with TRBD1. V shed 1 base and J 1 base; nucleotides not matched to a gene: 2. From germline, CDR1 is LGHNT and CDR2 FRNRAP. The CDR3 has 15 amino acids. This CDR3 reads CASGLDRGGTDTQYF. CDR3 in DNA: TGTGCTAGTGGTTTGGACAGGGGAGGCACAGATACGCAGTATTTT.

The chain couples TRBV20-1 to TRBJ1-6, with TRBD1 identical over 8 bases. This CDR3 comprises 15 residues. Germline loops: CDR1 DFQATT, CDR2 SNEGSKA (reference sequence). Trimming cost V 3 bases and J 2 bases; bases outside gene matches: 3. The CDR3 loop is CSASHRGTYNSPLHF. The CDR3 DNA sequence: TGCAGTGCTAGTCACAGGGGGACCTATAATTCACCCCTCCACTTT.

The chain carries TRBV11-1 and TRBJ2-7, with 10 bases identical to TRBD2. The ends lost 4 bases at V and 4 bases at J; junction bases unmatched: 7. CDR3 length: 15 amino acids. Germline lookup yields CDR1 SGHAT and CDR2 FQDESV (reference sequence). The CDR3: CASSSPTSGWYEQYF. In DNA form, the CDR3 reads TGTGCCAGCAGCTCGCCGACTAGCGGGTGGTACGAGCAGTACTTC.

In DNA, the CDR3 is TGTGCCAGCAGTAGAGGATATAATCAGCCCCAGCATTTT. It specifies CASSRGYNQPQHF. The chain couples TRBV12-3 or TRBV12-4 to TRBJ1-5; D not resolved. The CDR3 spans 13 residues. V dropped 5 bases and J dropped 4 bases, with 9 bases sitting between them.

A remark on this clone: The junction and the germline gene differ at one end; a read error may be behind it. The chain has TRBV10-3 and TRBJ1-6, with D perhaps TRBD1 (5 bases). The germline V gene has CDR1 ENHRY and CDR2 SYGVKD. CDR3 length equals 13 residues. CDR3 region: CATSGAGDSPLHF. The CDR3, as DNA: TGTGCCACCAGTGGGGCGGGGGACTCACCCCTCCACTTT.

The rearrangement joins TRBV7-2 to TRBJ2-7; 7 bases agree with TRBD1. The germline gives CDR1 SGHTA, CDR2 FQGNSA. The ends lost 4 bases at V and 4 bases at J; junction bases unmatched: 4. The CDR3 extends over 13 amino acids. CDR3: CASSSRGIYEQYF. In DNA, the CDR3 is TGTGCCAGCAGCTCCAGGGGGATATACGAGCAGTACTTC.

The gene calls are TRBV2 and TRBJ2-5; 7 nucleotides agree with TRBD1. The CDR3 length is 17 residues. Germline V gene lookup returns CDR1 SNHLY and CDR2 FYNNEI. V dropped 4 bases and J dropped 7; count of bases not matched to a gene: 18. CDR3 protein: CASSVRAWGQTTGTQYF. CDR3 bases: TGTGCCAGCAGTGTACGGGCGTGGGGACAGACCACCGGGACCCAGTACTTC.

J is TRBJ1-1 and V is TRBV30; weak D call: TRBD1 (5 bases). The CDR3 totals 11 residues. Germline assignment: CDR1 GTSNPN and CDR2 SVGIG (reference sequence). V lost 4 bases and J 4 bases, leaving 7 bases between the germline ends. DNA of the CDR3: TGTGCCTGGATTAGGGGCACTGAAGCTTTCTTT. Its translation is CAWIRGTEAFF. The full variable domain, in which reference TRBV30 and TRBJ1-1 provide the parts outside the CDR3, is SQTIHQWPATLVQPVGSPLSLECTVEGTSNPNLYWYRQAAGRGLQLLFYSVGIGQISSEVPQNLSASRPQDRQFILSSKKLLLSDSGFYLCAWIRGTEAFFGQGTRLTVV.

V is TRBV5-4 and J is TRBJ2-7, with D perhaps matching TRBD2 (6 bases). Trimming left V 4 bases short and J 4 bases short, with 12 bases between. CDR3 length equals 13 residues. From germline, CDR1 is SGHNT and CDR2 YYREEE (reference sequence). The CDR3 is CASSKTGRYEQYF. The CDR3 DNA reads TGTGCCAGCAGCAAAACCGGGAGATACGAGCAGTACTTC.

V is TRBV25-1 and J is TRBJ1-4, with 8 bases identical to TRBD1. After removal of 4 bases from V and 8 bases from J, the junction contained 9 bases not matched to a gene. CDR1 and CDR2 (germline): MGHDK, SYGVNS. The CDR3 has 15 amino acids. The CDR3 bases are TGTGCCAGCAGTGGGACGACAGGGGCGGTCGAAAAACTGTTTTTT. It codes for CASSGTTGAVEKLFF.

The CDR3 coding sequence is TGTGCCAGCAGCCTACCCGGGACAGGGTTCTACGAGCAGTACTTC. Translated, it gives CASSLPGTGFYEQYF. V usage is TRBV5-6 and J usage is TRBJ2-7; TRBD1 agrees at 9 bases. Germline-derived CDR1 and CDR2 are SGHDT and YYEEEE. The V gene end was trimmed by 4 bases and the J gene end by 3 bases; junction bases not matched to a gene: 8. The CDR3 contains 15 residues.

This sequence joins TRBV19 and TRBJ2-7, with 7 bases lining up with TRBD1. The CDR3 runs 17 residues. CDR1 and CDR2 (germline): LNHDA, SQIVND (reference sequence). The J segment lost 4 bases and the V segment lost 8 bases, leaving 20 bases of the junction unmatched. The chain's CDR3 is CASPTPQGDRAPYEQYF. The CDR3 DNA follows: TGTGCCAGTCCAACACCCCAGGGCGACAGGGCCCCTTACGAGCAGTACTTC.

The chain recombines TRBV6-6 with TRBJ2-5; D might be TRBD2 (6 bases). The germline CDR1 and CDR2 sequences are MNHNY and SVGAGI (reference sequence). There are 14 residues in the CDR3. Trimming took 3 bases from V and 4 from J, leaving 12 bases between them. The CDR3 nucleotides read TGTGCCAGCAGTTATTATGGACTACCAGAGACCCAGTACTTC. The encoded protein is CASSYYGLPETQYF.

The chain links TRBV6-1 to TRBJ1-6; D is possibly TRBD1 (6 bases). CDR1 MNHNS and CDR2 SASEGT come from the germline V gene. The CDR3 has 15 amino acids. Trimming cost V 1 base and J 3 bases, with 7 bases left between them. Written as DNA, the CDR3 is TGTGCCAGCAGTGAAGTAGGGGGCTATAATTCACCCCTCCACTTT. Amino acids: CASSEVGGYNSPLHF.

The chain joins TRBV9 to TRBJ1-2, with a tentative D call TRBD1 (5 bases). This CDR3 contains 13 residues. The germline gives CDR1 SGDLS, CDR2 YYNGEE. Trimming pared 6 bases from V and 6 bases from J, leaving 15 bases between. For the CDR3, the DNA is TGTGCCAGCAATAGGGGCAGGGATAATGGCTACACCTTC. Translating it yields CASNRGRDNGYTF.

This chain links TRBV7-3 with TRBJ2-5; TRBD1 is a possible D gene (6 bases). Germline V gene sequence: CDR1 SGHTA, CDR2 FQGTGA. Deletions cut 5 bases from V and 4 bases from J, with 17 bases between. The CDR3 runs 15 residues. CDR3 region: CASSPGVTGRETQYF. CDR3 DNA: TGTGCCAGCAGCCCCGGCGTCACAGGGCGAGAGACCCAGTACTTC.

The genes are TRBV19 and TRBJ2-1; D possibly corresponds to TRBD1 (7 bases). Trimming pared 4 bases from V and 4 bases from J, leaving 11 bases between. The V gene's germline CDR1 is LNHDA and CDR2 SQIVND (reference sequence). The CDR3 totals 14 residues. CDR3 in amino acids: CASSRPGGYNEQFF. The CDR3 region has the DNA TGTGCCAGTAGTAGGCCAGGGGGGTACAATGAGCAGTTCTTC.

To note about this clone: Because the CDR3 is missing its conserved closing phenylalanine or tryptophan, this is likely a read error. The limits of the CDR3 on the DNA are not certain, so only TCRdb's listed CDR3 is given. The chain uses TRBV6-5 and TRBJ2-7; no check of the table's D call, TRBD2, against the DNA was made. CDR1 MNHEY and CDR2 SVGAGI come from the germline V gene. The CDR3 is 10 amino acids in total, end residues counted. CDR3: CASTGGAVSL.

This chain uses TRBV5-1 with TRBJ2-5, with D perhaps matching TRBD1 (5 bases). The CDR3 totals 14 residues. Germline CDR1 is SGHRS and CDR2 is YFSETQ. Trimming removed 3 bases from V and 4 bases from J, with 13 bases in between. CDR3 DNA sequence: TGCGCCAGCAGCTCCCAGGGAACGACAGAGACCCAGTACTTC. Protein sequence: CASSSQGTTETQYF.

The chain joins TRBV6-2 or TRBV6-3 to TRBJ2-1; 12 bases are shared with TRBD2. CDR3 size: 15 residues. In germline, CDR1 is MNHEY, CDR2 SVGEGT. V lost 6 bases, J lost 6 bases, and 6 bases stayed unmatched. The CDR3 reads CASRPSGGAGNEQFF. CDR3 DNA sequence: TGTGCCAGCAGACCTAGCGGGGGGGCAGGCAATGAGCAGTTCTTC.

The chain combines TRBV6-6 with TRBJ1-3, with D hard to call. V was pared by 7 bases and J by 0 bases, with 16 bases between. CDR3 length equals 16 residues. The germline V gene encodes CDR1 MNHNY and CDR2 SVGAGI (reference sequence). CDR3: CASTYLGRNSGNTIYF. CDR3 sequence (DNA): TGTGCCAGCACCTATCTGGGCCGTAACTCTGGAAACACCATATATTTT.

A single count supports this clone. This CDR3 reads CASSFTLQGNNEQFF. The DNA for the CDR3 is TGTGCCAGCAGCTTCACCCTCCAGGGAAACAATGAGCAGTTCTTC. The chain joins TRBV7-9 to TRBJ2-1; tentative D call: TRBD1 (5 bases). The CDR3 loop spans 15 amino acids. Trimming took off 3 bases at V and 5 bases at J, with 14 bases between the two ends. The germline CDR1 and CDR2 sequences are SEHNR and FQNEAQ (reference sequence).

The chain couples TRBV16 to TRBJ1-5; no clear D. This CDR3 comprises 14 residues. Germline CDR1 KGHSY, CDR2 FQNENV. V shed 6 bases and J shed 1 base, with 10 bases lying between them. CDR3 region: CASRHLGSNQPQHF. The DNA for the CDR3 is TGTGCCAGCAGGCACCTGGGCAGCAATCAGCCCCAGCATTTT.

The chain couples TRBV10-3 to TRBJ1-1; 7 bases align to TRBD1. Germline V gene lookup returns CDR1 ENHRY and CDR2 SYGVKD. The V and J ends lost 6 bases and 1 base, in that order; junction bases with no gene match: 8. CDR3 length equals 15 residues. This CDR3 is CAISYTGQSNTEAFF. The CDR3 nucleotides read TGTGCCATCAGCTACACGGGACAGTCGAACACTGAAGCTTTCTTT.

As concerns this clone: Compared with germline, one end of the junction differs, possibly owing to a read error. This chain uses TRBV29-1 with TRBJ1-1, with D uncertain. Germline V lookup: CDR1 SQVTM, CDR2 ANQGSEA. This CDR3 is 14 amino acids long. This chain's CDR3 is CSVERTPEEGGSVF. The CDR3 DNA is TGCAGCGTTGAAAGGACTCCTGAGGAGGGAGGGTCGGTCTTT.

V usage is TRBV23-1 and J usage is TRBJ2-1, with 7 bases identical to TRBD1. TRBV23-1 is filed as an ORF, its function uncertain. Trimming took 5 bases from V and 0 from J; bases not matched to a gene: 13. This CDR3 contains 18 residues. This CDR3 is CASSKTPGTEFSYNEQFF. The DNA of the CDR3 is TGCGCCAGCAGTAAAACCCCCGGGACAGAATTCTCCTACAATGAGCAGTTCTTC.

This sequence joins TRBV20-1 and TRBJ2-2, with TRBD2 as a possible D gene (6 bases). The CDR3 runs 15 residues. Germline V gene sequence: CDR1 DFQATT, CDR2 SNEGSKA (reference sequence). V lost 3 bases, J lost 7 bases, and 18 bases lay in between. The DNA for the CDR3 is TGCAGTGCTAGTCAGTCCGGGGGTCTCAACGGGGAGCTGTTTTTT. Its protein product is CSASQSGGLNGELFF.

The V gene is TRBV5-4, the J gene TRBJ2-5, with TRBD2 matching over 7 bases. The CDR3 sequence is 14 residues long. Germline V gene data show CDR1 as SGHNT and CDR2 as YYREEE (reference sequence). V lost 4 bases, J lost 3 bases, and 6 bases stayed unmatched. Here the CDR3 reads CASSQGGAEETQYF. CDR3 DNA sequence: TGTGCCAGCAGCCAGGGAGGGGCCGAAGAGACCCAGTACTTC.

In its sample, this clone was seen a few times. The gene calls are TRBV30 and TRBJ2-7, with no clear D. Germline loops: CDR1 GTSNPN, CDR2 SVGIG (reference sequence). The CDR3 extends over 14 amino acids. Deletions cut 4 bases from V and 0 bases from J, with 13 bases between. CDR3 sequence reads: CAWTAGGNSYEQYF. CDR3 nucleotide sequence: TGTGCCTGGACCGCAGGTGGCAACTCCTACGAGCAGTACTTC. Drawing the rest from reference TRBV30 and TRBJ2-7, the complete variable domain is SQTIHQWPATLVQPVGSPLSLECTVEGTSNPNLYWYRQAAGRGLQLLFYSVGIGQISSEVPQNLSASRPQDRQFILSSKKLLLSDSGFYLCAWTAGGNSYEQYFGPGTRLTVT.

The CDR3 reads CASSPQGFSYQPQHF. CDR3 sequence (DNA): TGTGCCAGCAGCCCCCAGGGATTTTCGTATCAGCCCCAGCATTTT. J is TRBJ1-5 and V is TRBV7-8; tentatively, D is TRBD1 (5 bases). The V end was cut by 5 bases, the J end by 5 bases, with 16 bases between. This CDR3 comprises 15 residues. Germline-derived CDR1 and CDR2 are SGHVS and FQNEAQ.